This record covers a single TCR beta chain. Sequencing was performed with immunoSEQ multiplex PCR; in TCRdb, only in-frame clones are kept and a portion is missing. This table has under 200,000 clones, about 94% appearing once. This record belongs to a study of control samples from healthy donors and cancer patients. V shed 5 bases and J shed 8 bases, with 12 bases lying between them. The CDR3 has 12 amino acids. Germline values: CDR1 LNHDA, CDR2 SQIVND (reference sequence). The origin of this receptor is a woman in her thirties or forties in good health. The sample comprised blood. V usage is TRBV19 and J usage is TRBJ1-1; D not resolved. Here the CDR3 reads CASSSESKEAFF. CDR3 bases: TGTGCCAGTAGTTCAGAAAGTAAGGAAGCTTTCTTT.